This T cell receptor beta chain was documented in a study of vaccination effects on CD4 cells after COVID-19. Measured with immunoSEQ multiplex PCR; TCRdb has only the in-frame clones, and not every one. The repertoire holds 12,000 to 15,000 clones, with around 84% as singletons. In the ViraFEST assay, antigen-specific CD4+ clonotypes were identified by expansion after peptide-pool stimulation. Cultured cells yielded isolated CD4+ T cells after about ten days. Between March and December 2020, the person had a SARS-CoV-2 infection that PCR confirmed. Each participant was administered two doses of either the BNT162b2 or the mRNA-1273 vaccine. Cultures used 2 million to 2.5 million PBMC per well, 7.5 to 10 IU/ml IL-2 and around 9.7 ug/ml peptides. Points on this clone: The antigen is unknown.

General study findings and limits: The study found marked clonal contraction of infection- and vaccine-induced clones late after vaccination.

The CDR3 length is 13 residues. Germline CDR1 LGHNA, CDR2 YNFKEQ. Trimming took 4 bases from V and 7 from J, leaving 14 bases between them. The chain recombines TRBV4-2 with TRBJ2-7; D remains ambiguous. The sample in question was CD4+ T cells from PBMCs cultured with HCoV-NL63 spike peptides, obtained after COVID-19 vaccination. This TCR came from a human donor who had a prior SARS-CoV-2 infection. The chain's CDR3 is CASSLHLLGEQYF. CDR3 DNA sequence: TGTGCCAGCAGCCTCCACTTATTGGGGGAGCAGTACTTC.